This T cell receptor beta chain was identified during a study of response to subunit inactivated influenza vaccine. Study-wide results and limits: Authors suggested that a seasonal influenza vaccination recruits few new T cells each time.

Trimming cost V 5 bases and J 2 bases, with 12 bases left between them. In germline, CDR1 is SGHAT, CDR2 FQNNGV. The CDR3 covers 14 residues. MiXCR was run by TCRdb on the RT-PCR reads, yielding one entry per CDR3 protein. The sample holds roughly 650,000 distinct CDR3 sequences; about 14% are singletons and the top ten take 7.6%. This clonotype was found a few times. Antigen unknown. V usage is TRBV11-2 and J usage is TRBJ2-5; D is possibly TRBD1 (5 bases). This TCR was sampled from a man aged 45 to 65 who received an inactivated influenza vaccine. This specimen consisted of PBMCs from blood, obtained 14 to 15 days before vaccination. The CDR3 reads CASSPTAFQETQYF. The CDR3 DNA reads as TGTGCCAGCAGCCCGACAGCGTTTCAAGAGACCCAGTACTTC.